This note documents a single T cell receptor beta chain sequence. The data stem from a study of T cell responses to AZD1222 COVID-19 vaccine. TCRdb's table, derived via immunoSEQ multiplex PCR, lists solely in-frame clones and lacks some. The repertoire consists of tens of thousands of clones, with about 89% occurring once and the leading ten covering 5.5% to 7%. This CDR3 region has 14 residues. The V segment lost 4 bases and the J segment 8 bases; nucleotides outside the gene matches: 7. The germline V gene has CDR1 MNHEY and CDR2 SMNVEV (reference sequence). Sequencing used peripheral blood, obtained on day 0 of AZD1222 vaccination. The J gene is TRBJ2-1, the V gene TRBV27; TRBD2 aligns across 8 bases. The receptor was isolated from an adult in good health. CDR3 in amino acids: CASSSGTSKDEQFF. The DNA for the CDR3 is TGTGCCAGCAGTTCCGGGACTAGTAAGGATGAGCAGTTCTTC.